This T cell receptor beta chain comes out of a study of cytomegalovirus exposure and HLA in healthy donors. The overall study: The study's early data release held some 85 million unique TCRs from HLA-typed donors.

The PCR contained 60 Vbeta and 13 Jbeta primers. The protocol was immunoSEQ multiplex PCR, while the TCRdb copy is restricted to in-frame clones and leaves out a portion. The sample lists around 120,000 clones, 81% seen once, with 1.8% in the top ten. V lost 6 bases and J 6 bases, leaving 12 bases between the germline ends. Germline V gene data show CDR1 as MNHNS and CDR2 as SASEGT. There are 13 residues in the CDR3. Sequencing was done on a sample of PBMCs. The rearrangement links TRBV6-1 to TRBJ1-5, with D possibly TRBD1 on 6 matching bases. The clonotype was recovered from a man between 18 and 35 years old in good health and CMV-seronegative. This CDR3 is CASRQGEVQPQHF. Written as DNA, the CDR3 is TGTGCCAGCAGACAGGGTGAGGTTCAGCCCCAGCATTTT.